This T cell receptor beta chain was recovered during a study of beta chain features in type 1 diabetes. Study information: Age, gender and cell yields were alike across patients and healthy donors.

What was sequenced were expressed TCRB transcripts, since all of the isolated RNA had been reverse transcribed. Produced via immunoSEQ multiplex PCR; TCRdb's table is partial and in-frame only. This table has 150,000 to 170,000 clones, around 8.5% appearing once. In the case of this clone: Its antigen is as yet unknown.

The CDR3 extends over 16 amino acids. Unmatched junction bases numbered 12, after V lost 4 bases and J lost 3 bases. Germline CDR1 and CDR2: SGHRS and YFSETQ. Whole-study findings and limits: In type 1 diabetes patients, VDJ junctions had fewer insertions; deletions at these junctions were more frequent.

Sorting of CD4+ naive, central memory, regulatory and stem cell-like memory cells was performed via CD45RO/CCR7/CD25/CD127/CD95/CD27. The sample taken for sequencing was central memory CD4+ T cells from blood. This receptor was taken from a man aged 18 to 29 in good health. This chain joins TRBV5-1 and TRBJ2-5; 7 bases map to TRBD1. Written as DNA, the CDR3 is TGCGCCAGCAGCATAGGGCTGGGACAGATGAAAGAGACCCAGTACTTC. This sequence encodes CASSIGLGQMKETQYF.